Following are 22 T cell receptor beta chains from one sample sequenced in a study of T cell responses to AZD1222 COVID-19 vaccine. Sequencing used immunoSEQ multiplex PCR; TCRdb keeps in-frame clones, though not all of them. The table lists fewer than 200,000 clones, approximately 91% of them singletons. Sequenced material: peripheral blood, taken on day 0 of AZD1222 vaccination. Receptor source: an adult in good health.

This chain links TRBV5-1 with TRBJ1-1, with TRBD1 as a possible D gene (5 bases). The CDR3 is 14 amino acids. CDR1 SGHRS and CDR2 YFSETQ come from the germline V gene. Trimming removed 4 bases at V and 2 bases at J, with 12 bases between. The CDR3, as DNA: TGCGCCAGCAGCCCGGGACTGATTAACACTGAAGCTTTCTTT. As protein: CASSPGLINTEAFF. The full variable domain, with the rest looked up from reference TRBV5-1 and TRBJ1-1, is KAGVTQTPRYLIKTRGQQVTLSCSPISGHRSVSWYQQTPGQGLQFLFEYFSETQRNKGNFPGRFSGRQFSNSRSEMNVSTLELGDSALYLCASSPGLINTEAFFGQGTRLTVV.

The chain links TRBV19 to TRBJ2-3; the D is unclear. The V and J ends lost 7 bases and 1 base respectively, with 9 bases between them. The CDR3 is made up of 13 amino acids. CDR1 and CDR2 from the germline V gene are LNHDA and SQIVND (reference sequence). Here the CDR3 reads CASINAGTDTQYF. For the CDR3, the DNA is TGTGCCAGTATCAATGCGGGCACAGATACGCAGTATTTT.

The V gene is TRBV30, the J gene TRBJ2-2; 10 nucleotides agree with TRBD2. Germline V gene sequence: CDR1 GTSNPN, CDR2 SVGIG (reference sequence). CDR3 length: 16 residues. J was trimmed by 0 bases and V by 8 bases; bases with no gene match: 9. The CDR3 DNA sequence: TGTGCCGGTGGGCGAGCGGGAGGGGCGAACACCGGGGAGCTGTTTTTT. Its protein product is CAGGRAGGANTGELFF.

The rearrangement uses TRBV5-6 and TRBJ1-2; no firm D call. CDR3 length: 14 residues. The germline V and J ends were trimmed by 3 bases and 4 bases, with 13 bases remaining between them. Germline V gene lookup returns CDR1 SGHDT and CDR2 YYEEEE. The CDR3 sequence is CASSSWSKTYGYTF. CDR3 in DNA: TGTGCCAGCAGCTCTTGGAGTAAGACCTATGGCTACACCTTC.

V gene TRBV28 combines with J gene TRBJ1-4; 9 bases align to TRBD1. CDR1 and CDR2 from the germline V gene are MDHEN and SYDVKM. This CDR3 region has 15 residues. With V trimmed by 8 bases and J by 10 bases, 14 bases remained unmatched. DNA of the CDR3: TGTGCCAGCTCCGAGGTTCGACAGGGGGACCGAAAACTGTTTTTT. Translating gives CASSEVRQGDRKLFF.

This chain joins TRBV28 and TRBJ1-1; the D gene is possibly TRBD1 (5 bases). With 5 bases removed from V and 5 bases from J, the gap between germline ends came to 15 bases. CDR3 size: 14 residues. Germline assignment: CDR1 MDHEN and CDR2 SYDVKM. The CDR3 DNA follows: TGTGCCAGCAGTAAGGACGGGGGAAGGACTGAAGCTTTCTTT. The encoded protein is CASSKDGGRTEAFF.

The chain combines TRBV7-9 with TRBJ1-2; D may be TRBD1 (5 bases). The CDR3 runs to 17 residues. V lost 5 bases to trimming and J lost 4 bases, with 23 bases between them. In germline, CDR1 is SEHNR, CDR2 FQNEAQ (reference sequence). CDR3 sequence (DNA): TGTGCCAGCAGCCTGGAGGCAGGGTCCCCCCGACCCTATGGCTACACCTTC. It translates to CASSLEAGSPRPYGYTF.

The CDR3 loop reads CASTPGGGSYNEQFF. CDR3 sequence (DNA): TGTGCCAGCACCCCAGGGGGGGGCTCCTACAATGAGCAGTTCTTC. J is TRBJ2-1 and V is TRBV7-8; D assignment may be TRBD1 or TRBD2 (7 bases each). The germline gives CDR1 SGHVS, CDR2 FQNEAQ. V lost 7 bases and J 0 bases, leaving 13 bases between the germline ends. This CDR3 has 15 residues.

This sequence joins TRBV28 and TRBJ1-4; D is ambiguous. This CDR3 is built from 15 residues. The V gene lost 6 bases and the J gene lost 0 bases, with 11 bases spanning the gap. Germline V gene lookup returns CDR1 MDHEN and CDR2 SYDVKM. CDR3 coding DNA: TGTGCCAGCAGCCTCCTTGGGGCAACTAATGAAAAACTGTTTTTT. Its translation is CASSLLGATNEKLFF.

The rearrangement links TRBV5-4 to TRBJ1-1; a possible D gene is TRBD1 (5 bases). The CDR3 covers 13 residues. Germline lookup yields CDR1 SGHNT and CDR2 YYREEE (reference sequence). Deletions cut 3 bases from V and 7 bases from J, with 13 bases between. DNA of the CDR3: TGTGCCAGCAGCTCCCGCGGGGGGATTGAAGCTTTCTTT. As protein: CASSSRGGIEAFF.

The CDR3 reads CASSGNRGRPNYGYTF. As DNA, the CDR3 is TGTGCCAGCAGTGGGAACAGGGGAAGGCCTAACTATGGCTACACCTTC. The V gene is TRBV6-1, the J gene TRBJ1-2, with 7 bases that match TRBD1. The CDR3 length is 16 residues. The trim removed 4 bases at V and 0 bases at J, leaving 8 bases unmatched. Germline V gene data show CDR1 as MNHNS and CDR2 as SASEGT.

The CDR3 here is CASTQPWRELDEQYF. The CDR3 coding sequence is TGTGCCAGCACCCAACCTTGGCGGGAGTTGGACGAGCAGTACTTC. The V and J genes are TRBV6-8 and TRBJ2-7; 7 bases agree with TRBD2. V gave up 7 bases and J gave up 5 bases; unmatched junction bases: 14. The germline V gene has CDR1 MNHGY and CDR2 SAAAGT. The CDR3 sequence is 15 residues long.

This chain uses TRBV5-6 with TRBJ1-4; D gene uncertain. Germline CDR1 is SGHDT and CDR2 is YYEEEE. The length of the CDR3 is 15 residues. V was cut by 1 base and J by 3 bases, with 10 bases left in between. The CDR3 DNA sequence: TGTGCCAGCAGCTTGTACCAGGCTCCTAATGAAAAACTGTTTTTT. It codes for CASSLYQAPNEKLFF. Full variable domain (rest looked up from reference TRBV5-6 and TRBJ1-4): DAGVTQSPTHLIKTRGQQVTLRCSPKSGHDTVSWYQQALGQGPQFIFQYYEEEERQRGNFPDRFSGHQFPNYSSELNVNALLLGDSALYLCASSLYQAPNEKLFFGSGTQLSVL.

V is TRBV24-1 and J is TRBJ2-5; 8 bases are shared with TRBD2. Germline-derived CDR1 and CDR2 are KGHDR and SFDVKD. The trim removed 3 bases at V and 5 bases at J, leaving 7 bases unmatched. The CDR3 runs to 15 residues. CDR3 amino acids: CATSDTRGGWETQYF. The CDR3 coding sequence is TGTGCCACCAGTGATACCCGGGGGGGATGGGAGACCCAGTACTTC.

V gene TRBV29-1 combines with J gene TRBJ1-1, with D unclear. V was shortened by 7 bases and J by 0 bases, with 12 bases between the two germline ends. Germline V gene lookup returns CDR1 SQVTM and CDR2 ANQGSEA. This CDR3 has 13 residues. Here the CDR3 DNA reads TGCAGCGCTGTAAAGACGGTGAACACTGAAGCTTTCTTT. It specifies CSAVKTVNTEAFF.

The chain is built from TRBV7-2 and TRBJ1-4, with D maybe TRBD1 (6 bases). The CDR3 is 15 amino acids. V gave up 1 base and J gave up 7 bases, with 13 bases separating them. Germline CDR1 and CDR2: SGHTA and FQGNSA. The CDR3: CASSLVGGRVEKLFF. CDR3 in DNA: TGTGCCAGCAGCTTAGTCGGGGGGCGTGTTGAAAAACTGTTTTTT.

The chain links TRBV2 to TRBJ1-1; D perhaps matches TRBD1 (5 bases). Germline CDR1 reads SNHLY; CDR2 reads FYNNEI. This CDR3 has 12 amino acids. The V and J ends lost 8 bases and 7 bases respectively, with 14 bases between them. The CDR3 region has the DNA TGTGCCAGCGCCTTAGGGGCTGGTGAAGCTTTCTTT. Encoded protein: CASALGAGEAFF.

The V call is TRBV7-2, the J call TRBJ2-1; 13 bases map to TRBD2. This CDR3 comprises 15 residues. Germline V lookup: CDR1 SGHTA, CDR2 FQGNSA. V was clipped by 5 bases and J by 3 bases; unmatched bases: 1. In nucleotides, the CDR3 is TGTGCCAGCAGCGGGACTAGCGGGATCTACAATGAGCAGTTCTTC. Its protein is CASSGTSGIYNEQFF.

The rearrangement uses TRBV19 and TRBJ1-2, with a tentative D call TRBD1 (5 bases). This CDR3 comprises 13 residues. Trimming cost V 3 bases and J 4 bases, with 9 bases left between them. Germline CDR1 LNHDA, CDR2 SQIVND (reference sequence). CDR3 bases: TGTGCCAGTAGTATCGGGACTACCTATGGCTACACCTTC. It is translated as CASSIGTTYGYTF.

This chain links TRBV10-1 with TRBJ2-7, with 10 bases aligning to TRBD2. Germline CDR1 and CDR2: WNHNN and SYGVQD (reference sequence). The CDR3 extends over 13 amino acids. V shed 4 bases, J shed 7 bases, and the junction held 4 bases outside the gene matches. The CDR3 DNA is TGCGCCAGCAGTGGAGCGGGAGGGGGTGAGCAGTACTTC. Translation gives CASSGAGGGEQYF.

There are a few counts of this clone. Within the sample, other DNA sequences also encode this same CDR3. The chain joins TRBV18 to TRBJ2-2, with 9 bases matching TRBD2. The CDR3 is made up of 14 amino acids. V lost 4 bases to trimming and J lost 3 bases; unmatched junction nucleotides: 0. Germline V gene lookup returns CDR1 KGHSH and CDR2 LQKENI. The CDR3 loop is CASSLAGDTGELFF. The CDR3 bases are TGTGCCAGCTCACTAGCGGGGGACACCGGGGAGCTGTTTTTT.

This clone was detected once. J is TRBJ1-4 and V is TRBV30; the D is unclear. CDR3 length: 12 amino acids. V shed 0 bases and J shed 10 bases, with 9 bases lying between them. Looked up from germline, CDR1 is GTSNPN and CDR2 is SVGIG (reference sequence). The CDR3 bases are TGTGCCTGGAGTGTACAAGGTACAAAACTGTTTTTT. Protein product: CAWSVQGTKLFF.